One and the same sample provided the 8 T cell receptor beta chains below, sequenced in a study of cytotoxic CD8 clonotypes in ibrutinib-treated CLL. The repertoire was sequenced with immunoSEQ multiplex PCR; TCRdb's copy has only in-frame clones and lacks some. The table lists 250,000 to 350,000 clones, around 77% of them singletons. Material: PBMCs, obtained at disease progression, from a patient treated with ibrutinib. The receptors here all came from a human donor with chronic lymphocytic leukemia.

This clone was seen a few times. The chain uses TRBV7-2 and TRBJ2-7; D gene uncertain. The CDR3 consists of 12 residues. The germline CDR1 and CDR2 sequences are SGHTA and FQGNSA. The V and J ends lost 5 bases and 0 bases respectively, with 5 bases between them. CDR3 DNA: TGTGCCAGCAGCCAAACCTCCTACGAGCAGTACTTC. Protein product: CASSQTSYEQYF.

This chain uses TRBV7-9 with TRBJ1-5; 8 nucleotides align to TRBD1. After removal of 5 bases from V and 2 bases from J, the junction contained 8 bases not matched to a gene. Germline V lookup: CDR1 SEHNR, CDR2 FQNEAQ (reference sequence). The CDR3 loop spans 16 amino acids. The CDR3: CASSPSRGPGNQPQHF. The CDR3 DNA sequence: TGTGCCAGCAGCCCATCCAGGGGGCCCGGCAATCAGCCCCAGCATTTT.

Concerning this clone: Other DNA sequences in the same sample also yield this CDR3. The rearrangement uses TRBV5-1 and TRBJ2-7, with 12 bases lining up with TRBD1. The J segment lost 4 bases and the V segment lost 4 bases, leaving 6 bases of the junction unmatched. The CDR3 runs to 15 residues. Germline CDR1 and CDR2: SGHRS and YFSETQ. The CDR3 DNA follows: TGCGCCAGCAGCCCCGGGACAGGGGGCAGGTACGAGCAGTACTTC. This codes for CASSPGTGGRYEQYF. The whole variable domain, filled in from reference TRBV5-1 and TRBJ2-7, reads KAGVTQTPRYLIKTRGQQVTLSCSPISGHRSVSWYQQTPGQGLQFLFEYFSETQRNKGNFPGRFSGRQFSNSRSEMNVSTLELGDSALYLCASSPGTGGRYEQYFGPGTRLTVT.

V is TRBV5-1 and J is TRBJ2-5; a weak D match, TRBD2 (5 bases). The germline gives CDR1 SGHRS, CDR2 YFSETQ. CDR3 length: 14 amino acids. V gave up 1 base and J gave up 5 bases, with 12 bases separating them. The CDR3 DNA is TGCGCCAGCAGCTTGTGGGTGGGAGTTGAGACCCAGTACTTC. It codes for CASSLWVGVETQYF.

The rearrangement joins TRBV2 to TRBJ2-5, with 10 positions matching TRBD1. CDR1 and CDR2 from the germline V gene are SNHLY and FYNNEI. The CDR3 is 14 amino acids. The junction had 1 base not matched to a gene; V was cut back by 4 bases and J by 2 bases. CDR3 amino acids: CASSGTGGQETQYF. CDR3 in DNA: TGTGCCAGCAGTGGGACAGGGGGACAAGAGACCCAGTACTTC.

This chain connects TRBV7-9 to TRBJ1-1; a weak D match, TRBD1 (5 bases). Germline V gene lookup returns CDR1 SEHNR and CDR2 FQNEAQ (reference sequence). CDR3 length equals 14 residues. V was cut by 4 bases and J by 0 bases, with 9 bases left in between. The CDR3 DNA is TGTGCCAGCAGCTCGGGGGGTATGAACACTGAAGCTTTCTTT. It translates to CASSSGGMNTEAFF.

V usage is TRBV29-1 and J usage is TRBJ1-4; tentative D call: TRBD1 (6 bases). The V end was cut by 3 bases, the J end by 8 bases, with 13 bases between. The CDR3 consists of 13 residues. Per the germline V gene, CDR1 is SQVTM and CDR2 is ANQGSEA. For the CDR3, the DNA is TGCAGCGTTGATACAGGGCTGGGGGAAAAACTGTTTTTT. Residues: CSVDTGLGEKLFF.

This clone occurred a few times. The genes are TRBV29-1 and TRBJ2-7; D ambiguous. CDR1 and CDR2 (germline): SQVTM, ANQGSEA. CDR3 length: 10 residues. The CDR3 is CRTRAYEQYF. The DNA for the CDR3 is TGCAGAACGAGAGCCTACGAGCAGTACTTC.